This T cell receptor (beta chain) emerged from a study of T cell responses to AZD1222 COVID-19 vaccine. Measured with immunoSEQ multiplex PCR; TCRdb has only the in-frame clones, and not every one. The repertoire holds about 84,000 clones, with 80% to 90% as singletons. The ends were cut back, 5 bases at V and 4 bases at J, with 23 bases in the middle. This CDR3 is 17 amino acids long. Germline V CDR1 and CDR2: MNHEY, SMNVEV (reference sequence). Regarding the study as a whole: The breadth and depth of Spike-specific TCRs increased once two AZD1222 doses had been given. It should be noted that donors were predominantly white British and more often female, and clonal diversity was possibly underestimated.

A word on this clone: Its target is unknown.

The receptor was derived from an adult who received the AZD1222 COVID-19 vaccine. The sample here was peripheral blood, taken 28 days after the second AZD1222 dose. The genes are TRBV27 and TRBJ1-2; D is ambiguous. The CDR3 coding sequence is TGTGCCAGCAGTATAGCCGTCTCCTCAGGTGGTATCTATGGCTACACCTTC. Amino acids: CASSIAVSSGGIYGYTF.